This TCR beta chain was profiled in a study of CD8 T cells in ankylosing spondylitis. TCRdb used MiXCR to reprocess the 5' RACE reads, holding one entry per CDR3 protein. The sample contains 350,000 to 450,000 distinct CDR3 sequences, 20% of which appear only once. The CDR3 extends over 15 amino acids. Germline CDR1 and CDR2: MNHEY and SVGAGI. V was trimmed by 2 bases and J by 0 bases, leaving 11 bases between them. The J gene is TRBJ2-7, the V gene TRBV6-5; a possible D gene is TRBD1 (6 bases). Material for sequencing was blood, either unsorted or a sorted T cell fraction (not recorded which). The clonotype comes from a male donor with ankylosing spondylitis or in good health (not recorded which). The DNA for the CDR3 is TGTGCCAGCAGTTACCGGGACACAAGCTCCTACGAGCAGTACTTC. Amino acid sequence: CASSYRDTSSYEQYF.